This entry lists 17 T cell receptor beta chains sequenced from one sample in a study of Graves' ophthalmopathy and Graves' hyperthyroidism. RNA served as the template for amplifying TCR beta CDR3 regions. The first round was an RT-PCR with HTBI primers, and the second round was a multiplex PCR. MiXCR, run by TCRdb on the multiplex PCR reads, gives a single entry per CDR3 protein. The profile covers about 160,000 distinct CDR3 sequences, with 39% appearing a single time and approximately 9% taken by the ten largest. Source material: peripheral blood. These TCRs come from a man aged 25 to 45 with Graves' ophthalmopathy.

This clonotype was seen many times. This chain connects TRBV12-3 or TRBV12-4 to TRBJ2-4, with D possibly being TRBD1 or TRBD2 (5 bases each). The CDR3 runs 16 residues. Trimming left V 5 bases short and J 2 bases short, with 16 bases between. This CDR3 reads CASSPLGVGPKNIQYF. The DNA for the CDR3 is TGTGCCAGCAGTCCCTTGGGGGTTGGGCCCAAAAACATTCAGTACTTC.

The J gene is TRBJ2-7, the V gene TRBV10-3; 9 bases line up with TRBD1. The CDR3 extends over 13 amino acids. The V segment lost 6 bases and the J segment 5 bases; nucleotides outside the gene matches: 5. Germline V gene lookup returns CDR1 ENHRY and CDR2 SYGVKD. CDR3 in DNA: TGTGCCATCAGGGAGGGACAGGGCAACGAGCAGTACTTC. This codes for CAIREGQGNEQYF.

The DNA of the CDR3 is TGCGCCAGCAGCCAAGTACAGGGAGGAGGAGAGACCCAGTACTTC. Translating gives CASSQVQGGGETQYF. The chain links TRBV4-1 to TRBJ2-5, with D perhaps TRBD1 or TRBD2 (6 bases each). From germline, CDR1 is MGHRA and CDR2 YSYEKL. The V and J ends lost 1 base and 4 bases respectively, with 13 bases between them. CDR3 size: 15 residues.

The rearrangement joins TRBV30 to TRBJ1-1; no reliable D call. In germline, CDR1 is GTSNPN, CDR2 SVGIG (reference sequence). Between the trimmed V and J ends, which lost 0 bases and 4 bases, there was a span of 9 bases. There are 13 residues in the CDR3. The CDR3 spells CAWSVGSGTEAFF. In DNA, the CDR3 is TGTGCCTGGAGTGTCGGGTCGGGCACTGAAGCTTTCTTT. Using reference TRBV30 and TRBJ1-1 for the parts outside the CDR3, the full variable domain is SQTIHQWPATLVQPVGSPLSLECTVEGTSNPNLYWYRQAAGRGLQLLFYSVGIGQISSEVPQNLSASRPQDRQFILSSKKLLLSDSGFYLCAWSVGSGTEAFFGQGTRLTVV.

The chain has TRBV7-2 and TRBJ1-2, with TRBD1 as a possible D gene (5 bases). The CDR3 has 12 amino acids. CDR1 is SGHTA, CDR2 FQGNSA, per germline. The V gene lost 8 bases and the J gene lost 6 bases, with 13 bases spanning the gap. The CDR3 reads CASGRGINGYTF. The DNA of the CDR3 is TGTGCCAGCGGACGGGGGATTAATGGCTACACCTTC.

A few counts support this clonotype. J is TRBJ1-5 and V is TRBV28; no firm D call. This CDR3 comprises 14 residues. V was trimmed by 8 bases and J by 3 bases, leaving 14 bases between them. CDR1 is MDHEN and CDR2 is SYDVKM in the germline V gene. Written as DNA, the CDR3 is TGTGCCAGCTATCACCGGGGAGACAATCAGCCCCAGCATTTT. It encodes CASYHRGDNQPQHF.

This clonotype was found many times. V and J are TRBV30 and TRBJ2-5, with D possibly TRBD2 on 6 matching bases. Deletions cut 3 bases from V and 5 bases from J, with 16 bases between. The CDR3 contains 14 residues. Germline V lookup: CDR1 GTSNPN, CDR2 SVGIG (reference sequence). CDR3 in amino acids: CAWSAGLAGETQYF. The DNA of the CDR3 is TGTGCCTGGAGCGCGGGACTGGCAGGGGAGACCCAGTACTTC. The variable domain in full, completed from reference TRBV30 and TRBJ2-5, reads SQTIHQWPATLVQPVGSPLSLECTVEGTSNPNLYWYRQAAGRGLQLLFYSVGIGQISSEVPQNLSASRPQDRQFILSSKKLLLSDSGFYLCAWSAGLAGETQYFGPGTRLLVL.

With respect to this clonotype: One end of the junction fails to match germline, which may point to a read error. This sequence joins TRBV20-1 and TRBJ2-4, with TRBD2 matching over 8 bases. Per the germline V gene, CDR1 is DFQATT and CDR2 is SNEGSKA (reference sequence). This CDR3 is 14 amino acids long. The CDR3 region has the DNA TGCAGTGCTGGGGTGGAGGGAGCGGGAGCTCGGAAGCACTTC. Translation: CSAGVEGAGARKHF.

The sample holds many counts of this clonotype. The chain carries TRBV27 and TRBJ2-7, with D possibly TRBD1 on 6 matching bases. V lost 5 bases to trimming and J lost 5 bases, with 13 bases between them. This CDR3 region has 13 residues. Germline CDR1 reads MNHEY; CDR2 reads SMNVEV (reference sequence). CDR3 nucleotide sequence: TGTGCCAGCAGTCACAGGGAAGGGGACGAGCAGTACTTC. Translated, it gives CASSHREGDEQYF.

This clonotype was seen at least ten times. This chain connects TRBV12-3 or TRBV12-4 to TRBJ2-5; 10 positions match TRBD1. The CDR3 sequence is 15 residues long. V shed 7 bases and J 2 bases; nucleotides not matched to a gene: 7. The CDR3 region is CASTGTGAAQETQYF. The CDR3 bases are TGTGCCAGCACCGGGACAGGGGCAGCACAAGAGACCCAGTACTTC.

This clonotype was counted at least ten times. V and J are TRBV19 and TRBJ2-7, with unresolved D. Trimming removed 6 bases at V and 0 bases at J, with 12 bases between. The CDR3 totals 14 residues. Germline CDR1 and CDR2: LNHDA and SQIVND (reference sequence). The CDR3 region has the DNA TGTGCCAGTAGACTCCTCGCGAGCTCCTACGAGCAGTACTTC. Encoded protein: CASRLLASSYEQYF. Drawing the rest from reference TRBV19 and TRBJ2-7, the complete variable domain is DGGITQSPKYLFRKEGQNVTLSCEQNLNHDAMYWYRQDPGQGLRLIYYSQIVNDFQKGDIAEGYSVSREKKESFPLTVTSAQKNPTAFYLCASRLLASSYEQYFGPGTRLTVT.

This clonotype was counted ten times or more. J is TRBJ1-1 and V is TRBV30; no clear D. Germline CDR1 and CDR2: GTSNPN and SVGIG (reference sequence). The CDR3 has 12 residues. Between the trimmed V and J ends, which lost 5 bases and 7 bases, there was a span of 14 bases. DNA of the CDR3: TGTGCCTGGGGGAGGAGTTCGGATGAAGCTTTCTTT. This sequence encodes CAWGRSSDEAFF.

This clonotype turned up a few times. V usage is TRBV20-1 and J usage is TRBJ1-5; the D is unclear. CDR1 and CDR2 (germline): DFQATT, SNEGSKA (reference sequence). The CDR3 spans 13 residues. Trimming removed 3 bases from V and 7 bases from J, with 13 bases in between. The CDR3 sequence: CSASRDNKQPQHF. CDR3 nucleotide sequence: TGCAGTGCTAGTCGTGACAATAAGCAGCCCCAGCATTTT.

This clonotype was detected ten times or more. The chain has TRBV20-1 and TRBJ2-7; no reliable D call. This CDR3 has 12 residues. V was cut by 4 bases and J by 3 bases, with 10 bases left in between. Germline V lookup: CDR1 DFQATT, CDR2 SNEGSKA (reference sequence). The DNA of the CDR3 is TGCAGTGCTAAAGTTCACGACTACGAGCAGTACTTC. It yields the protein CSAKVHDYEQYF.

Ten or more counts support this clonotype. One end of the junction varies from germline; a read error may be responsible. The chain carries TRBV7-2 and TRBJ1-2; no reliable D call. The CDR3 runs 14 residues. Per the germline V gene, CDR1 is SGHTA and CDR2 is FQGNSA. The CDR3, as DNA: TGTGCCAGCAGCTTAACCGGCCTACGGTCGGTTATAGCCTTC. This translates into CASSLTGLRSVIAF.

This clonotype was detected once. The rearrangement joins TRBV6-5 to TRBJ2-7, with D unclear. V was clipped by 0 bases and J by 5 bases, with 8 bases between them. The CDR3 length is 13 residues. Germline V gives CDR1 MNHEY, CDR2 SVGAGI. CDR3 nucleotide sequence: TGTGCCAGCAGTTACTCCCGGTCCGACGAGCAGTACTTC. Protein product: CASSYSRSDEQYF.

The chain combines TRBV6-5 with TRBJ2-7; D assignment may be TRBD1 or TRBD2 (5 bases each). The germline V and J ends were trimmed by 7 bases and 3 bases, with 13 bases remaining between them. CDR3 length: 13 amino acids. CDR1 is MNHEY and CDR2 is SVGAGI in the germline V gene. The CDR3 nucleotides read TGTGCCAGCACATTCGGGACGTACTACGAGCAGTACTTC. The encoded protein is CASTFGTYYEQYF.